The rows below give T cell receptor beta chains drawn from one sample of a study of shared clonotypes between healthy human individuals. Assay: immunoSEQ multiplex PCR; the TCRdb copy retains only in-frame clones and omits some. The repertoire has about 680,000 clones, roughly nine tenths of them found once; the top ten carry 24%. The sample taken for sequencing was naive CD8+ T cells sorted from blood. The receptors originated from a man aged 25 to 40 in good health. The CDR3 runs from the conserved cysteine through the conserved F or W. Fields, in order: J gene, clone size, V gene, CDR3 protein. Where a row states a size, it is once, few, many or the class of an expanded clone; other rows omit it.

J: TRBJ2-7; size: .; V: TRBV7-2; CDR3: CASSPRPLGPTYEQYF
J: TRBJ2-7; size: .; V: TRBV28; CDR3: CASSSSGSSYEQYF
J: TRBJ2-5; size: .; V: TRBV13; CDR3: CASSLWLAGEETQYF
J: TRBJ2-5; size: .; V: TRBV15; CDR3: CATSPAGGAQETQYF
J: TRBJ2-2; size: once; V: TRBV5-1; CDR3: CASSLAGPAGELFF
J: TRBJ2-6; size: .; V: TRBV19; CDR3: CASSMQGVRFGANVLTF
J: TRBJ1-4; size: .; V: TRBV4-1; CDR3: CASSQALGGKLFF
J: TRBJ2-5; size: once; V: TRBV14; CDR3: CASSQGLAGGPIGETQYF
J: TRBJ2-3; size: few; V: TRBV28; CDR3: CAVLGGETDTQYF
J: TRBJ2-1; size: .; V: TRBV4-3; CDR3: CASSQDLRGPTMSQFF
J: TRBJ2-5; size: .; V: TRBV7-8; CDR3: CASSLLVREARETQYF